The rows below give T cell receptor beta chains drawn from one sample of a study of cytomegalovirus exposure and HLA in healthy donors. Produced via immunoSEQ multiplex PCR; TCRdb's table is partial and in-frame only. The table includes roughly 130,000 clones, around 82% detected once. Sequencing was carried out using PBMCs. These receptors were taken from a male donor in good health and CMV-seropositive. CDR3s leave out the opening cysteine and the closing phenylalanine or tryptophan.

CDR3 length	J gene	V gene	CDR3 protein
14	.	TRBV12-2	ASRPSGRVSSYEQY
11	TRBJ2-2	TRBV5-1	ASSLRDTGELF
15	TRBJ2-7	TRBV7-2	ASSSRQRGQSSYEQY
15	TRBJ2-7	TRBV4-3	ASSPGLAGDSLYEQY
9	TRBJ1-2	TRBV6-1	ASSELVGYT
11	TRBJ2-2	TRBV29-1	SVEAGGTGELF
13	TRBJ1-2	TRBV30	AWSDPGQGAYGYT
13	TRBJ2-5	TRBV5-1	ASSVAGGGQETQY
13	TRBJ2-4	TRBV6-5	ASSSSVGGKNIQY
11	TRBJ2-3	TRBV5-1	ASSFSSTDTQY
12	TRBJ2-7	TRBV7-3	ASSFGGSVHEQY
13	TRBJ2-7	TRBV10-3	APEPRTSGSYEQY
13	TRBJ2-7	TRBV4-3	ASSQEDRDFYGQY
11	TRBJ1-5	TRBV18	ASSPQAGQPQH
17	TRBJ2-3	TRBV15	ATSRVRLRTGDDTDTQY
13	TRBJ2-7	TRBV28	ASSPIVMSNYEQY
13	TRBJ2-1	TRBV5-1	ASSLLSGLENEQF
11	TRBJ2-3	TRBV6-5	ASSYSIAGTQY
9	TRBJ2-7	TRBV14	ASSQGAEQY
17	.	TRBV7-9	ASSLVTERTGGNPYEQY